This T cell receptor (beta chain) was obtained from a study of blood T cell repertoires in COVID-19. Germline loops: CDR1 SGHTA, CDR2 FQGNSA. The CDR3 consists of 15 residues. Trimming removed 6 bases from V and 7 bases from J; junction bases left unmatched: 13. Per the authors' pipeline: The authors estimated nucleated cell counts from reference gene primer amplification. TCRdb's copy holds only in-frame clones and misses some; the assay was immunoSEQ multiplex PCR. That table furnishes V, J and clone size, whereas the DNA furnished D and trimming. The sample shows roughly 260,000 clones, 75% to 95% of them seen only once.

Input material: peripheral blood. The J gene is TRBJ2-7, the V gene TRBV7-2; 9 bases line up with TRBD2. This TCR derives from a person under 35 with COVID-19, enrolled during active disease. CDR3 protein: CASSREGTSLREQYF. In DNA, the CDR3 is TGTGCCAGCAGTCGAGAAGGGACTAGCTTGAGGGAGCAGTACTTC.